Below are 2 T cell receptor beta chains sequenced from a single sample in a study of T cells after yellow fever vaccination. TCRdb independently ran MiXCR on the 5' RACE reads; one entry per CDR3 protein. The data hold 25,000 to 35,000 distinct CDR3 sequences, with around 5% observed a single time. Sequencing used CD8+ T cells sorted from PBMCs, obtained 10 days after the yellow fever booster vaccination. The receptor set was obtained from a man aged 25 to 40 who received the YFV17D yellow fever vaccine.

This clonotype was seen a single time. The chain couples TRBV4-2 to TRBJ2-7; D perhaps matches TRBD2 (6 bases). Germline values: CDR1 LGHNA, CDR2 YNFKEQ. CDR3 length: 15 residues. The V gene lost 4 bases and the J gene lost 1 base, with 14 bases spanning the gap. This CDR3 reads CASSPVGGTSYEQYF. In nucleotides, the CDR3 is TGTGCCAGCAGCCCCGTTGGCGGGACGTCCTACGAGCAGTACTTC.

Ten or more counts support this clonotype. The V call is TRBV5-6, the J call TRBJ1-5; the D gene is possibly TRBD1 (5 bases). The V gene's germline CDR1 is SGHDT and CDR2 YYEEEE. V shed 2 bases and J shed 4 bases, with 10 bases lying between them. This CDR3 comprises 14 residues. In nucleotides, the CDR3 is TGTGCCAGCAGCTTCGGGACGGGAAATCAGCCCCAGCATTTT. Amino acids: CASSFGTGNQPQHF.